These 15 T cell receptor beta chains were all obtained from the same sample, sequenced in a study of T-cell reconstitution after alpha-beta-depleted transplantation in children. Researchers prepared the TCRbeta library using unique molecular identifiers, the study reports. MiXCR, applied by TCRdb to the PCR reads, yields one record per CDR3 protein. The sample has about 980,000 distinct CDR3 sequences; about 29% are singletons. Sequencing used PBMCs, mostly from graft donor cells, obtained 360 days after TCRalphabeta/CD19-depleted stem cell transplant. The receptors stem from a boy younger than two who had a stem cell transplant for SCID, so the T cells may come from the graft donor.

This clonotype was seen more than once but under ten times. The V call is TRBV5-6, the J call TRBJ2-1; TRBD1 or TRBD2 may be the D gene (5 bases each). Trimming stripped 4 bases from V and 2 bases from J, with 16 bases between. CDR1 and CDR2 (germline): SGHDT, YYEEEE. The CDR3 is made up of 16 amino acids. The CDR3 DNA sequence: TGTGCCAGCAGCCGCCCGGGACCAGGAACCTACAATGAGCAGTTCTTC. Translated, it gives CASSRPGPGTYNEQFF. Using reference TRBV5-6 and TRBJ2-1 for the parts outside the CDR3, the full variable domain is DAGVTQSPTHLIKTRGQQVTLRCSPKSGHDTVSWYQQALGQGPQFIFQYYEEEERQRGNFPDRFSGHQFPNYSSELNVNALLLGDSALYLCASSRPGPGTYNEQFFGPGTRLTVL.

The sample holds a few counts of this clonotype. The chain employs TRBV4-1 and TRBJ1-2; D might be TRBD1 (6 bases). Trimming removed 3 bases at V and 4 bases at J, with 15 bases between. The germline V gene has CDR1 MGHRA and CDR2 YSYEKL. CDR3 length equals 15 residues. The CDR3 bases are TGCGCCAGCAGCCAGCCTTTACAGGGACTCTATGGCTACACCTTC. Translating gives CASSQPLQGLYGYTF.

The CDR3 protein is CASGQRPYEQYF. CDR3 DNA: TGTGCCAGCGGGCAAAGGCCCTACGAGCAGTACTTC. The V call is TRBV12-3 or TRBV12-4, the J call TRBJ2-7; no clear D gene. V shed 8 bases and J shed 2 bases, with 10 bases lying between them. The CDR3 extends over 12 amino acids.

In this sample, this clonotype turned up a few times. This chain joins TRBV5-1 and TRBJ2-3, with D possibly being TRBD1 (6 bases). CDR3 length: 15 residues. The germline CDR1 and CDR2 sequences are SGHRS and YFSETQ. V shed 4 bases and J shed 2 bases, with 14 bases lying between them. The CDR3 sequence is CASSLTGHPTDTQYF. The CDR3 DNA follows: TGCGCCAGCAGCCTGACGGGACACCCCACAGATACGCAGTATTTT.

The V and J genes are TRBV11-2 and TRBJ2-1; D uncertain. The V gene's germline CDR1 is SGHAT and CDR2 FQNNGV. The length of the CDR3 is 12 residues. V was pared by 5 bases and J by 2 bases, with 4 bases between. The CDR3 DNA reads TGTGCCAGCAGCCATGCCTACAATGAGCAGTTCTTC. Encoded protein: CASSHAYNEQFF.

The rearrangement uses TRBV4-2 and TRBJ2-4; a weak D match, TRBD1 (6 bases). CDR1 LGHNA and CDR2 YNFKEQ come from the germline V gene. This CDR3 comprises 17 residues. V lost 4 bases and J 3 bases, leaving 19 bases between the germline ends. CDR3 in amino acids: CASSPWDIPDGKNIQYF. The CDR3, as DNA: TGTGCCAGCAGCCCCTGGGACATCCCGGACGGCAAAAACATTCAGTACTTC.

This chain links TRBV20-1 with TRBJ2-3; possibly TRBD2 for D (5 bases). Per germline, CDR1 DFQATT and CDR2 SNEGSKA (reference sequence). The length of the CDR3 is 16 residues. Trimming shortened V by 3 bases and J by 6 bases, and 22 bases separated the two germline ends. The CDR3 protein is CSASTPGLRVQDTQYF. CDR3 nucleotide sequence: TGCAGTGCTAGTACCCCAGGACTCCGAGTTCAGGATACGCAGTATTTT.

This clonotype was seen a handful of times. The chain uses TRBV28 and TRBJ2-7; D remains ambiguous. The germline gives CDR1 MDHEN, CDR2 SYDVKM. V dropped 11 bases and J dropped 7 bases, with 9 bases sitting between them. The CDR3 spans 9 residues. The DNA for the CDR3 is TGTGCCTGCCACCTAGAGCAGTACTTC. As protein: CACHLEQYF. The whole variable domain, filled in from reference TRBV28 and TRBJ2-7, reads DVKVTQSSRYLVKRTGEKVFLECVQDMDHENMFWYRQDPGLGLRLIYFSYDVKMKEKGDIPEGYSVSREKKERFSLILESASTNQTSMYLCACHLEQYFGPGTRLTVT.

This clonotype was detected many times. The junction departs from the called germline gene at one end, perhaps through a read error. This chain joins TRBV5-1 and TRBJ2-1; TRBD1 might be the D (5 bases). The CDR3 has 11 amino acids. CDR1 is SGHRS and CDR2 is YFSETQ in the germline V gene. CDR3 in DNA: TGTGCCAGCAGGGACTACAATGAGCAGTTCTTC. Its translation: CASRDYNEQFF.

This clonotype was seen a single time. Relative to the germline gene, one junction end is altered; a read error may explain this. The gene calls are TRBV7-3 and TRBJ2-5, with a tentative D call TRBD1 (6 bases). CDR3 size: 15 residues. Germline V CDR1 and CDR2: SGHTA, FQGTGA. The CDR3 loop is CASSLTLGRGETRYF. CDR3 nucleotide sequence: TGTGCCAGCAGCTTAACGTTAGGCAGGGGAGAGACCCGGTACTTC.

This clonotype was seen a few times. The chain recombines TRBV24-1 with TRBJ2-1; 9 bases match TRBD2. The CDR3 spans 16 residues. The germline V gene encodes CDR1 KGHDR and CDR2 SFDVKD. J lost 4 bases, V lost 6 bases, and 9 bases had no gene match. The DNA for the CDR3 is TGTGCCACCAGTCGGGGCGGGGGGGCCGGATACAATGAGCAGTTCTTC. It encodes CATSRGGGAGYNEQFF.

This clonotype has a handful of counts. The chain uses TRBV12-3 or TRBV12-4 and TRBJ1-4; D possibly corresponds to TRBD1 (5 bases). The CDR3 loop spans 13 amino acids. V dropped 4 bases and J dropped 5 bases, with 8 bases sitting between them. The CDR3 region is CASSSQANEKLFF. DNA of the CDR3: TGTGCCAGCAGTTCACAGGCCAATGAAAAACTGTTTTTT.

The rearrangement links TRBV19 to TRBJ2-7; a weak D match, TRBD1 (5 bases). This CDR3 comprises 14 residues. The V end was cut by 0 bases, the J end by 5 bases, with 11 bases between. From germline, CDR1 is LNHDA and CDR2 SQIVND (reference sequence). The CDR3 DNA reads TGTGCCAGTAGTATAGAGGGGCGACTTAACGAGCAGTACTTC. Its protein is CASSIEGRLNEQYF.

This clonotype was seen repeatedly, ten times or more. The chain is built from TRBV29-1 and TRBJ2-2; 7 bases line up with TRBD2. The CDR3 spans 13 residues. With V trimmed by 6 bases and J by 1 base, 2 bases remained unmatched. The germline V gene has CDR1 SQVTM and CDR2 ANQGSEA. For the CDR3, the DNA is TGCAGCGTAAAGCGGGGGAACACCGGGGAGCTGTTTTTT. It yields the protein CSVKRGNTGELFF.

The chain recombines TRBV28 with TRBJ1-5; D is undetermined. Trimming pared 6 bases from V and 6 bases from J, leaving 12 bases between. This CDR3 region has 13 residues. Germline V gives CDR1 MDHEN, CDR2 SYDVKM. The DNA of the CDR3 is TGTGCCAGCAGGGATATGGACGGTCAGCCCCAGCATTTT. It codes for CASRDMDGQPQHF.